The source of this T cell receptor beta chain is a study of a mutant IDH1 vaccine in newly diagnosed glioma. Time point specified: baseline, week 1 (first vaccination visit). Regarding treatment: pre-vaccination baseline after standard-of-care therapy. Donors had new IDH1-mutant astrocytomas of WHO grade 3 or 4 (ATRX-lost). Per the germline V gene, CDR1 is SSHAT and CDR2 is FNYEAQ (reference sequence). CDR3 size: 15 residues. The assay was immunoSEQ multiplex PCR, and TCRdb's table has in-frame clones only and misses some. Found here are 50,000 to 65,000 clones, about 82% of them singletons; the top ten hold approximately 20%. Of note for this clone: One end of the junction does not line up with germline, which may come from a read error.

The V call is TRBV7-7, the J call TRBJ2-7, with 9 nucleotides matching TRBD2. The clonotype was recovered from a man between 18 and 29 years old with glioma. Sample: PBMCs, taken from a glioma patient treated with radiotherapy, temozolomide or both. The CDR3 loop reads CASSPGLAGIYEQYF. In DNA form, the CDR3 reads TGTGCTAGCAGCCCGGGTCTAGCGGGAATCTACGAGCAGTACTTC.